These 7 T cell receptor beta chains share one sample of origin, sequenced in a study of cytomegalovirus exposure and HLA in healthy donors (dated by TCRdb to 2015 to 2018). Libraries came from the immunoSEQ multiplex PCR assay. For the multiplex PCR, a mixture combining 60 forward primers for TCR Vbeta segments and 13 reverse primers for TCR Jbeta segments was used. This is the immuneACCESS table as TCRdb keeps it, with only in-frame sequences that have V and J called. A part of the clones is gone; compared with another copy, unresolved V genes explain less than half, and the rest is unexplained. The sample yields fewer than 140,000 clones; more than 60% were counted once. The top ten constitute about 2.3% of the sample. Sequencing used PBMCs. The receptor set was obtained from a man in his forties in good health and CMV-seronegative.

CDR3 residues: CASSASTPSSEQFF. The CDR3 DNA is TGTGCCAGCAGCGCCTCCACCCCTAGCAGTGAGCAGTTCTTC. The V gene is TRBV9, the J gene TRBJ2-1, with D maybe TRBD2 (5 bases). The CDR3 runs to 14 residues. The V and J ends lost 3 bases and 9 bases respectively, with 16 bases between them. Germline V gene lookup returns CDR1 SGDLS and CDR2 YYNGEE. Full variable domain (outside the CDR3, taken from reference TRBV9 and TRBJ2-1): DSGVTQTPKHLITATGQRVTLRCSPRSGDLSVYWYQQSLDQGLQFLIQYYNGEERAKGNILERFSAQQFPDLHSELNLSSLELGDSALYFCASSASTPSSEQFFGPGTRLTVL.

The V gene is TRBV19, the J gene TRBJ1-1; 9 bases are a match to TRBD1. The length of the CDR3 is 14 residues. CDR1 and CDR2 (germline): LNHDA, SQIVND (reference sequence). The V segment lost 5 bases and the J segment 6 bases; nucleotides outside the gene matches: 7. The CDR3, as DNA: TGTGCCAGTAGTCGGGACAGGGATTTCGCTGAAGCTTTCTTT. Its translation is CASSRDRDFAEAFF. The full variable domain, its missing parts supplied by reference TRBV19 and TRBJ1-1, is DGGITQSPKYLFRKEGQNVTLSCEQNLNHDAMYWYRQDPGQGLRLIYYSQIVNDFQKGDIAEGYSVSREKKESFPLTVTSAQKNPTAFYLCASSRDRDFAEAFFGQGTRLTVV.

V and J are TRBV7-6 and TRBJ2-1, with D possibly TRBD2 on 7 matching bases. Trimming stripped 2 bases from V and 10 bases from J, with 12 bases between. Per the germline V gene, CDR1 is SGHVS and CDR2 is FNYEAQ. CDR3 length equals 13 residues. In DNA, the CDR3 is TGTGCCAGCAGCTTAAACACGGGGGGCGAGCAGTTCTTC. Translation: CASSLNTGGEQFF.

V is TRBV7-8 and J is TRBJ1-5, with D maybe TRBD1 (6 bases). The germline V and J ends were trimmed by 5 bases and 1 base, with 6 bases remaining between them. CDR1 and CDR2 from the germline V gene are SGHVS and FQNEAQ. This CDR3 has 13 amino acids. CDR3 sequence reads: CASSTGSNQPQHF. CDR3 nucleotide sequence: TGTGCCAGCAGCACAGGGAGCAATCAGCCCCAGCATTTT.

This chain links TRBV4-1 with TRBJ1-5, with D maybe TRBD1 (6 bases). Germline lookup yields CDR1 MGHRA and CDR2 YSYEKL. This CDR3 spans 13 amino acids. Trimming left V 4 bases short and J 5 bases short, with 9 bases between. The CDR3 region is CASSRGGDQPQHF. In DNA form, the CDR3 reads TGCGCCAGCAGCCGAGGGGGGGATCAGCCCCAGCATTTT.

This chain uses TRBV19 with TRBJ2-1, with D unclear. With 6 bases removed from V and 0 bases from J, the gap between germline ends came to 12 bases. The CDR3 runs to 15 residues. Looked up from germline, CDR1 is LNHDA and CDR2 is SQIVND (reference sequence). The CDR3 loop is CASSRSGRSYNEQFF. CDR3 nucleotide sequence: TGTGCCAGTAGCCGTTCTGGGCGCTCCTACAATGAGCAGTTCTTC.

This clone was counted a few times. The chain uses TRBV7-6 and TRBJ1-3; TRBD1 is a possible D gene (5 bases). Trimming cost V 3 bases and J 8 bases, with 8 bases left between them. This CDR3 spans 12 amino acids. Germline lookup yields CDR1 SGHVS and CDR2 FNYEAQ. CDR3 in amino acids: CASSFGGDTIYF. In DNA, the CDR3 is TGTGCCAGCAGCTTCGGGGGGGACACCATATATTTT.